This T cell receptor beta chain was captured by sequencing in a study of T cells in Graves' hyperthyroidism and ophthalmopathy. Study observations and caveats: The model forecast ophthalmopathy, anticipating it by a median approximately 6.2 months before onset. Ophthalmopathy was distinguished from stable hyperthyroidism by 13 V-J signatures. Appearing also in blood were most of the thyroid clonotypes expanded above 0.001.

Researchers amplified the TCR beta CDR3 regions from RNA transcripts. TCR CDR3 regions were first amplified by RT-PCR with HTBI primers. Each CDR3 protein is one row after TCRdb ran MiXCR on the multiplex PCR reads. This table has roughly 500,000 distinct CDR3 sequences, 46% appearing once. Per the germline V gene, CDR1 is MNHEY and CDR2 is SVGEGT. V was shortened by 5 bases and J by 2 bases, with 13 bases between the two germline ends. The CDR3 contains 14 residues. In regard to this clonotype: No antigen is known for it.

Clinical symptoms, serum thyroxine, TRAb, thyroid ultrasound and orbital computed tomography established diagnosis. This chain connects TRBV6-2 or TRBV6-3 to TRBJ2-7, with unresolved D. This sequence was found in an adult woman with Graves' disease, either hyperthyroidism or ophthalmopathy (not recorded which). Material for sequencing was peripheral blood or thyroid tissue (not recorded which). The DNA of the CDR3 is TGTGCCAGCAGTACCGGACGTAATCCCTACGAGCAGTACTTC. Protein: CASSTGRNPYEQYF.